This is a list of T cell receptor beta chains from one sample in a study of shared clonotypes between healthy human individuals. Method: immunoSEQ multiplex PCR; TCRdb's copy keeps in-frame clones and lacks some. Here the sample spans about 750,000 clones, about 91% being singletons. Sequences were obtained from naive CD8+ T cells sorted from blood. The receptors here all came from a young man in good health. Each CDR3 is given with its conserved first and last residue. The D gene is left open where the match is weak. Rows give clone size only sometimes, using once, few, many, or a class for an expanded clone.

j_call clone_size v_call d_call cdr3_aa cdr3_nt
TRBJ1-3 - TRBV4-3 - CASSQSVEHTIYF TGCGCCAGCAGCCAAAGCGTCGAACACACCATATATTTT
TRBJ2-7 - TRBV13 TRBD2 CASMWLAGGPSKQYF TGTGCCAGCATGTGGCTAGCGGGAGGGCCATCCAAGCAGTACTTC
TRBJ2-7 - TRBV9 - CASSASDIAPSYEQYF TGTGCCAGCAGCGCTAGTGATATAGCGCCTTCCTACGAGCAGTACTTC
TRBJ2-7 - TRBV5-4 - CASSQGPPYEQYF TGTGCCAGCAGCCAGGGCCCCCCCTACGAGCAGTACTTC
TRBJ2-1 - TRBV7-3 - CASSPIAQVEQFF TGTGCCAGCAGCCCGATCGCACAAGTTGAGCAGTTCTTC
TRBJ2-1 - TRBV29-1 - CSVKIRYNEQFF TGCAGCGTTAAGATACGTTACAATGAGCAGTTCTTC
TRBJ1-1 once TRBV7-8 - CASSLDSANTEAFF TGTGCCAGCAGCTTAGACAGCGCGAACACTGAAGCTTTCTTT
TRBJ2-3 once TRBV2 - CASSEMRQPTDTQYF TGTGCCAGCAGTGAAATGCGCCAACCCACAGATACGCAGTATTTT
TRBJ1-1 - TRBV7-9 - CASSSSPGGGGTEAFF TGTGCCAGCAGCTCCTCACCCGGGGGAGGTGGTACTGAAGCTTTCTTT
TRBJ1-4 - TRBV29-1 TRBD1 CSVGGTATNEKLFF TGCAGCGTCGGGGGGACAGCAACTAATGAAAAACTGTTTTTT
TRBJ2-4 - TRBV2 - CASSGGLALTKNIQYF TGTGCCAGCAGCGGGGGACTCGCTTTAACCAAAAACATTCAGTACTTC
TRBJ2-1 - TRBV29-1 - CSVENSSPMAYNEQFF TGCAGCGTTGAAAACAGTTCCCCAATGGCCTACAATGAGCAGTTCTTC
TRBJ2-7 - TRBV11-2 - CASSLVRAYEQYF TGTGCCAGCAGCTTAGTGAGAGCCTACGAGCAGTACTTC
TRBJ1-1 - TRBV5-1 - CASSLAFGAQDEAFF TGCGCCAGCAGCTTGGCGTTTGGGGCGCAGGATGAAGCTTTCTTT
TRBJ2-2 - TRBV7-9 - CASSLAGGPGELFF TGTGCCAGCAGCTTAGCGGGAGGTCCCGGGGAGCTGTTTTTT
TRBJ1-1 few TRBV7-9 - CASSLAGWITEAFF TGTGCCAGCAGCTTGGCAGGGTGGATCACTGAAGCTTTCTTT
TRBJ1-3 - TRBV7-2 - CASSSEGRVSGNTIYF TGTGCCAGCAGCTCCGAGGGGAGGGTCTCTGGAAACACCATATATTTT
TRBJ2-7 - TRBV7-8 - CASSSGGTVKNPYEQYF TGTGCCAGCAGCTCGGGGGGCACAGTCAAGAATCCCTACGAGCAGTACTTC
TRBJ2-3 - TRBV2 - CASRPAANTDTQYF TGTGCCAGCCGTCCAGCGGCCAACACAGATACGCAGTATTTT
TRBJ2-7 once TRBV6-5 TRBD2 CATSSHGTSPYEQYF TGTGCCACAAGTTCCCACGGGACTAGCCCGTACGAGCAGTACTTC
TRBJ2-3 - TRBV9 - CASSPVGRGRGGDTQYF TGTGCCAGCAGCCCAGTGGGACGCGGGAGAGGGGGGGATACGCAGTATTTT
TRBJ2-3 - TRBV28 TRBD2 CASSGLAGTDTQYF TGTGCCAGCAGTGGACTAGCTGGCACAGATACGCAGTATTTT
TRBJ2-3 - TRBV13 TRBD2 CASSPREGRGFDTQYF TGTGCCAGCAGCCCCCGGGAGGGCCGAGGGTTTGATACGCAGTATTTT
TRBJ1-1 - TRBV7-9 TRBD1 CASSPPTGGIEAFF TGTGCCAGCAGCCCCCCGACAGGGGGCATTGAAGCTTTCTTT
TRBJ1-5 - TRBV28 - CASSSDPWGHQPQHF TGTGCCAGCAGTTCCGACCCCTGGGGTCACCAGCCCCAGCATTTT
TRBJ1-2 - TRBV28 - CASSLGRGRSYGYTF TGTGCCAGCAGTTTGGGAAGGGGTCGGTCCTATGGCTACACCTTC
TRBJ2-1 - TRBV6-4 TRBD2 CASSDMGTSGDNEQFF TGTGCCAGCAGTGACATGGGGACTAGCGGTGACAATGAGCAGTTCTTC
TRBJ2-7 - TRBV6-5 - CASSYWGTHDEQYF TGTGCCAGCAGTTACTGGGGGACCCACGACGAGCAGTACTTC
TRBJ2-1 - TRBV5-6 - CASSPVWSSYNEQFF TGTGCCAGCAGCCCCGTCTGGAGCTCCTACAATGAGCAGTTCTTC